A single sample is the source of the 27 T cell receptor beta chains below, sequenced in a study of T cell changes during pregnancy in multiple sclerosis (dated by TCRdb to about 2019). Libraries were made using the immunoSEQ multiplex PCR assay. TCRdb retrieved this table from immuneACCESS and kept in-frame rearrangements only. Not all clones are present; in checked studies, unresolved V genes account for under half, and no reason is known for the remainder. This sample holds around 96,000 clones; 94% were observed only once. The top ten clonotypes cover less than 2% of the sample. This specimen consisted of peripheral blood, obtained after pregnancy. These receptors all stem from a female donor in good health, enrolled as a control in a pregnancy study.

This rearrangement joins TRBV15 to TRBJ2-3; 9 bases match TRBD2. Germline trimming cut 5 bases from V and 4 bases from J; bases unmatched to any gene: 13. The germline V gene has CDR1 LNHNV and CDR2 YYDKDF (reference sequence). This CDR3 has 17 residues. The chain's CDR3 is CATSGITGTSFPDTQYF. The CDR3 bases are TGTGCCACCAGCGGGATAACCGGGACTAGCTTCCCAGATACGCAGTATTTT.

The chain couples TRBV5-6 to TRBJ2-7; 9 bases are shared with TRBD1. This CDR3 comprises 14 residues. Looked up from germline, CDR1 is SGHDT and CDR2 is YYEEEE. The V and J ends lost 2 bases and 9 bases, in that order; junction bases with no gene match: 9. The CDR3 DNA is TGTGCCAGCAGCTTCCGGGACAGGGAGTTGACGCAGTACTTC. Encoded protein: CASSFRDRELTQYF.

This clone was detected only once. The chain recombines TRBV29-1 with TRBJ1-1, with D maybe TRBD1 (5 bases). CDR3 length equals 13 residues. With 7 bases removed from V and 3 bases from J, the gap between germline ends came to 15 bases. The germline gives CDR1 SQVTM, CDR2 ANQGSEA. CDR3 residues: CSADLGGDTEAFF. The CDR3 DNA reads as TGCAGCGCGGACCTCGGAGGGGACACTGAAGCTTTCTTT. Full variable domain (outside the CDR3, taken from reference TRBV29-1 and TRBJ1-1): SAVISQKPSRDICQRGTSLTIQCQVDSQVTMMFWYRQQPGQSLTLIATANQGSEATYESGFVIDKFPISRPNLTFSTLTVSNMSPEDSSIYLCSADLGGDTEAFFGQGTRLTVV.

J is TRBJ2-1 and V is TRBV5-1, with D possibly being TRBD1 (6 bases). CDR1 is SGHRS, CDR2 YFSETQ, per germline. The CDR3 runs to 15 residues. V was clipped by 2 bases and J by 3 bases, with 12 bases between them. The CDR3 loop is CASSFLGQSYNEQFF. Here the CDR3 DNA reads TGCGCCAGCAGCTTCCTCGGACAGAGCTACAATGAGCAGTTCTTC.

The chain combines TRBV5-6 with TRBJ2-7, with unresolved D. Looked up from germline, CDR1 is SGHDT and CDR2 is YYEEEE. The CDR3 spans 13 residues. V was pared by 4 bases and J by 2 bases, with 10 bases between. DNA for the CDR3: TGTGCCAGCAGCGCCGGGTTCACCTACGAGCAGTACTTC. This codes for CASSAGFTYEQYF.

This chain connects TRBV28 to TRBJ1-5, with TRBD1 identical over 9 bases. J gave up 7 bases and V 5 bases, and 6 bases lay outside the gene matches. The germline V gene encodes CDR1 MDHEN and CDR2 SYDVKM. The CDR3 runs 14 residues. The CDR3 spells CASSPGTGLQPQHF. CDR3 nucleotides: TGTGCCAGCAGTCCTGGGACAGGGTTACAGCCCCAGCATTTT.

This sequence joins TRBV28 and TRBJ2-1, with TRBD2 matching 8 bases. The junction had 9 bases not matched to a gene; V was cut back by 5 bases and J by 9 bases. This CDR3 is 14 amino acids long. Germline CDR1 is MDHEN and CDR2 is SYDVKM. The CDR3 reads CASSGGLAWSEQFF. The CDR3 region has the DNA TGTGCCAGCAGTGGAGGACTAGCATGGAGTGAGCAGTTCTTC.

This chain uses TRBV19 with TRBJ2-1; TRBD1 matches at 8 bases. The germline V gene encodes CDR1 LNHDA and CDR2 SQIVND (reference sequence). The CDR3 has 14 amino acids. V lost 3 bases to trimming and J lost 7 bases; unmatched junction nucleotides: 5. The CDR3 DNA reads as TGTGCCAGTAGTATTGGACAGGGCGTGAATGAGCAGTTCTTC. It codes for CASSIGQGVNEQFF.

The CDR3 sequence is CASSLGGVEAFF. CDR3 coding DNA: TGTGCCAGCAGCTTAGGGGGAGTGGAAGCTTTCTTT. The rearrangement uses TRBV7-9 and TRBJ1-1; D gene uncertain. This CDR3 has 12 residues. The V gene lost 1 base and the J gene lost 8 bases, with 8 bases spanning the gap. The V gene's germline CDR1 is SEHNR and CDR2 FQNEAQ (reference sequence).

This sequence joins TRBV18 and TRBJ1-1; 9 bases are shared with TRBD1. The J segment lost 3 bases and the V segment lost 1 base, leaving 12 bases of the junction unmatched. This CDR3 has 18 amino acids. Germline-derived CDR1 and CDR2 are KGHSH and LQKENI. CDR3 nucleotide sequence: TGTGCCAGCTCACCACTCGGGACAGGGCGTTTCTTTGACACTGAAGCTTTCTTT. Its protein is CASSPLGTGRFFDTEAFF.

The rearrangement joins TRBV25-1 to TRBJ1-5; D call uncertain. The CDR3 consists of 15 residues. V was cut by 6 bases and J by 2 bases, with 14 bases left in between. CDR1 MGHDK and CDR2 SYGVNS come from the germline V gene. CDR3 region: CASRAAGTGNQPQHF. The CDR3 DNA follows: TGTGCCAGCAGGGCCGCAGGTACTGGCAATCAGCCCCAGCATTTT.

J is TRBJ2-3 and V is TRBV7-6; D perhaps matches TRBD2 (6 bases). Germline-derived CDR1 and CDR2 are SGHVS and FNYEAQ. V lost 4 bases, J lost 0 bases, and 11 bases lay in between. The CDR3 is 15 amino acids. CDR3 nucleotides: TGTGCCAGCAGCTCGAGGACTATAAGCACAGATACGCAGTATTTT. This encodes CASSSRTISTDTQYF.

V gene TRBV7-9 combines with J gene TRBJ2-3, with 8 bases aligning to TRBD1. V was pared by 5 bases and J by 1 base, with 8 bases of the junction left unmatched. CDR3 length: 16 residues. Germline-derived CDR1 and CDR2 are SEHNR and FQNEAQ (reference sequence). This chain's CDR3 is CASSQQGVVGTDTQYF. CDR3 bases: TGTGCCAGCAGCCAACAGGGGGTCGTGGGCACAGATACGCAGTATTTT.

The V call is TRBV18, the J call TRBJ1-1, with 8 bases aligning to TRBD1. The J segment lost 3 bases and the V segment lost 3 bases, leaving 6 bases of the junction unmatched. The CDR3 runs to 15 residues. Germline CDR1 and CDR2: KGHSH and LQKENI. CDR3 sequence reads: CASSPGPGGDTEAFF. The CDR3 nucleotides read TGTGCCAGCTCACCCGGGCCAGGGGGCGACACTGAAGCTTTCTTT.

This clone was seen just once. The chain combines TRBV20-1 with TRBJ2-7, with TRBD2 identical over 7 bases. CDR1 is DFQATT and CDR2 is SNEGSKA in the germline V gene (reference sequence). V shed 6 bases, J shed 5 bases, and the junction held 4 bases outside the gene matches. The CDR3 is 11 amino acids. CDR3 loop: CSAGTSDEQYF. In nucleotides, the CDR3 is TGCAGTGCGGGTACTAGCGACGAGCAGTACTTC.

CDR3 sequence (DNA): TGTGCCAGCAGTGGGGCCATCTACGAGCAGTACTTC. This encodes CASSGAIYEQYF. V is TRBV28 and J is TRBJ2-7; tentative D call: TRBD1 (5 bases). Trimming stripped 5 bases from V and 3 bases from J, with 8 bases between. CDR1 and CDR2 from the germline V gene are MDHEN and SYDVKM. The CDR3 extends over 12 amino acids.

This rearrangement joins TRBV27 to TRBJ2-7, with TRBD1 as a possible D gene (5 bases). The CDR3 runs 15 residues. V lost 2 bases, J lost 4 bases, and 15 bases lay in between. CDR1 and CDR2 from the germline V gene are MNHEY and SMNVEV (reference sequence). The CDR3: CASSLQGRMGYEQYF. For the CDR3, the DNA is TGTGCCAGCAGTTTACAGGGTCGAATGGGTTACGAGCAGTACTTC.

The sample holds one count of this clone. The chain employs TRBV7-9 and TRBJ2-5, with 10 bases identical to TRBD1. The CDR3 is made up of 15 amino acids. V was pared by 3 bases and J by 5 bases, with 6 bases of the junction left unmatched. Germline values: CDR1 SEHNR, CDR2 FQNEAQ (reference sequence). CDR3 bases: TGTGCCAGCAGCTTGGCTCAGGGACAGGGGGAGACCCAGTACTTC. Its protein product is CASSLAQGQGETQYF.

The chain links TRBV28 to TRBJ1-2; maybe TRBD1 (5 bases). The CDR3 runs 14 residues. Germline V lookup: CDR1 MDHEN, CDR2 SYDVKM. The V end lost 2 bases, the J end lost 7 bases, and 14 bases lay between the germline ends. CDR3 nucleotide sequence: TGTGCCAGCAGTTTAGAAACAGGCTGGTCTGGCTACACCTTC. Translating gives CASSLETGWSGYTF.

This clone appeared once. The rearrangement links TRBV7-2 to TRBJ2-2; 10 nucleotides align to TRBD2. V trimming: 5 bases; J trimming: 7 bases; junction bases outside the gene matches: 10. There are 16 residues in the CDR3. Germline loops: CDR1 SGHTA, CDR2 FQGNSA. The CDR3 DNA reads TGTGCCAGCAGCCCCCTAGCGGGAGAACGTGGCGGGGAGCTGTTTTTT. This translates into CASSPLAGERGGELFF.

The chain carries TRBV19 and TRBJ2-6; possibly TRBD2 for D (6 bases). From germline, CDR1 is LNHDA and CDR2 SQIVND (reference sequence). The CDR3 runs to 18 residues. Trimming pared 10 bases from V and 2 bases from J, leaving 24 bases between. CDR3 region: CATQRPGAGWAGANVLTF. The CDR3 DNA follows: TGTGCCACCCAACGTCCCGGGGCGGGATGGGCTGGGGCCAACGTCCTGACTTTC. The complete variable domain, with remaining parts taken from reference TRBV19 and TRBJ2-6, reads DGGITQSPKYLFRKEGQNVTLSCEQNLNHDAMYWYRQDPGQGLRLIYYSQIVNDFQKGDIAEGYSVSREKKESFPLTVTSAQKNPTAFYLCATQRPGAGWAGANVLTFGAGSRLTVL.

CDR3 nucleotide sequence: TGTGCCAGCAGTGAGGCACCAGACCGGAGGTATGGCTACACCTTC. Translated, it gives CASSEAPDRRYGYTF. The V call is TRBV2, the J call TRBJ1-2; D uncertain. CDR1 is SNHLY and CDR2 is FYNNEI in the germline V gene. CDR3 size: 15 residues. V was pared by 3 bases and J by 5 bases, with 16 bases between.

J is TRBJ2-3 and V is TRBV5-6, with 9 positions matching TRBD2. CDR1 and CDR2 (germline): SGHDT, YYEEEE. The CDR3 covers 15 residues. V dropped 4 bases and J dropped 2; count of bases not matched to a gene: 5. The CDR3 sequence is CASSTGLAPTDTQYF. As DNA, the CDR3 is TGTGCCAGCAGCACCGGACTAGCGCCCACAGATACGCAGTATTTT. The variable domain in full, with the rest retrieved from reference TRBV5-6 and TRBJ2-3, is DAGVTQSPTHLIKTRGQQVTLRCSPKSGHDTVSWYQQALGQGPQFIFQYYEEEERQRGNFPDRFSGHQFPNYSSELNVNALLLGDSALYLCASSTGLAPTDTQYFGPGTRLTVL.

The rearrangement links TRBV5-1 to TRBJ2-3; 9 bases are shared with TRBD2. The CDR3 is 22 residues long. V shed 0 bases, J shed 4 bases, and the junction held 24 bases outside the gene matches. CDR1 and CDR2 (germline): SGHRS, YFSETQ. Here the CDR3 reads CASSLGRPEVRGLREGADTQYF. CDR3 in DNA: TGCGCCAGCAGCTTGGGTCGTCCGGAAGTTCGGGGATTGCGGGAGGGCGCAGATACGCAGTATTTT.

The V call is TRBV19, the J call TRBJ2-5; D unresolved. CDR3 length: 13 residues. Germline CDR1 is LNHDA and CDR2 is SQIVND (reference sequence). V lost 2 bases to trimming and J lost 1 base, with 5 bases between them. The CDR3 coding sequence is TGTGCCAGTAGTATAAGAGGCCAAGAGACCCAGTACTTC. Protein sequence: CASSIRGQETQYF.

CDR3 sequence (DNA): TGTGCCAGCAGCTTCCGGGACAGGGACGAAAAACTGTTTTTT. This encodes CASSFRDRDEKLFF. The chain combines TRBV5-5 with TRBJ1-4; 9 bases match TRBD1. The ends lost 2 bases at V and 8 bases at J; junction bases unmatched: 4. CDR3 length: 14 residues. Germline loops: CDR1 SGHKS, CDR2 YYEKEE (reference sequence).

The rearrangement joins TRBV2 to TRBJ1-4, with a tentative D call TRBD1 (5 bases). This CDR3 spans 15 amino acids. Trimming pared 7 bases from V and 5 bases from J, leaving 17 bases between. Germline CDR1 reads SNHLY; CDR2 reads FYNNEI. The CDR3 protein is CASNSAGTVNEKLFF. In DNA form, the CDR3 reads TGTGCCAGCAATTCTGCGGGGACGGTGAATGAAAAACTGTTTTTT.